Listed here are 21 T cell receptor beta chains from one sample, sequenced in a study of shared clonotypes between healthy human individuals. Some clones are missing from TCRdb's copy, which holds only in-frame ones; the method was immunoSEQ multiplex PCR. The data show 2 million to 2.5 million clones, over 85% seen once. Sequencing was performed on naive CD4+ T cells from PBMCs. Subset reported: CD45RA+ positively selected. These receptors were taken from a man younger than 30 in good health. Some clones in this sample may be carry-over from other donors' samples.

The rearrangement joins TRBV5-6 to TRBJ2-5, with D unclear. Trimming removed 5 bases at V and 5 bases at J, with 19 bases between. The CDR3 consists of 15 residues. The germline CDR1 and CDR2 sequences are SGHDT and YYEEEE. The CDR3 sequence: CASRGTRSPSETQYF. CDR3 sequence (DNA): TGTGCCAGCAGAGGAACGAGGTCCCCCTCGGAGACCCAGTACTTC.

The rearrangement links TRBV5-1 to TRBJ2-7; D is perhaps TRBD1 (5 bases). The germline V gene encodes CDR1 SGHRS and CDR2 YFSETQ. V lost 0 bases, J lost 5 bases, and 6 bases lay in between. The CDR3 has 12 residues. This CDR3 reads CASSLDRHEQYF. CDR3 DNA sequence: TGCGCCAGCAGCTTGGACAGGCACGAGCAGTACTTC. The whole variable domain, filled in from reference TRBV5-1 and TRBJ2-7, reads KAGVTQTPRYLIKTRGQQVTLSCSPISGHRSVSWYQQTPGQGLQFLFEYFSETQRNKGNFPGRFSGRQFSNSRSEMNVSTLELGDSALYLCASSLDRHEQYFGPGTRLTVT.

This chain links TRBV23-1 with TRBJ2-1; 7 bases align to TRBD1. TRBV23-1 carries the ORF label, with uncertain function. The CDR3 contains 20 residues. V dropped 2 bases and J dropped 2; count of bases not matched to a gene: 18. CDR3: CASSQALQSKHDRAYNEQFF. CDR3 sequence (DNA): TGCGCCAGCAGTCAAGCCCTCCAGTCTAAACACGACAGGGCCTACAATGAGCAGTTCTTC.

V usage is TRBV28 and J usage is TRBJ2-1; D possibly corresponds to TRBD2 (6 bases). V was pared by 3 bases and J by 10 bases, with 22 bases between. CDR3 length: 16 amino acids. Germline V CDR1 and CDR2: MDHEN, SYDVKM. The CDR3 bases are TGTGCCAGCAGTTTGTCGAGTCTCGGGAGAATAGGGGAGCAGTTCTTC. Translation: CASSLSSLGRIGEQFF.

The chain is built from TRBV7-9 and TRBJ1-4; D is ambiguous. This CDR3 region has 16 residues. Germline V gives CDR1 SEHNR, CDR2 FQNEAQ (reference sequence). Trimming took 1 base from V and 3 from J, leaving 12 bases between them. The CDR3 bases are TGTGCCAGCAGCTTAGATCCCCGGGCAGCTAATGAAAAACTGTTTTTT. The encoded protein is CASSLDPRAANEKLFF.

The chain combines TRBV27 with TRBJ2-2, with D unresolved. The CDR3 has 12 residues. Trimming removed 5 bases from V and 8 bases from J, with 9 bases in between. Germline V gene sequence: CDR1 MNHEY, CDR2 SMNVEV (reference sequence). CDR3 protein: CASSPRVGELFF. In DNA form, the CDR3 reads TGTGCCAGCAGTCCCAGAGTAGGGGAGCTGTTTTTT.

Regarding this clone: Additional DNA sequences in this sample encode the identical CDR3. The rearrangement uses TRBV29-1 and TRBJ1-5; D uncertain. This CDR3 comprises 13 residues. Germline V gene sequence: CDR1 SQVTM, CDR2 ANQGSEA. The V end lost 3 bases, the J end lost 2 bases, and 8 bases lay between the germline ends. The CDR3 region has the DNA TGCAGCGTTGATCTCGGGGGCAATCAGCCCCAGCATTTT. Translated, it gives CSVDLGGNQPQHF.

The chain has TRBV7-3 and TRBJ2-5; the D gene is possibly TRBD1 (6 bases). In germline, CDR1 is SGHTA, CDR2 FQGTGA. Trimming took 5 bases from V and 2 from J, leaving 12 bases between them. CDR3 length: 14 amino acids. The CDR3, as DNA: TGTGCCAGCAGCCCACAGGGTTGGCAAGAGACCCAGTACTTC. Amino acid sequence: CASSPQGWQETQYF.

The gene calls are TRBV27 and TRBJ2-5, with 9 bases matching TRBD2. This CDR3 is 14 amino acids long. V gave up 6 bases and J gave up 5 bases; unmatched junction bases: 7. CDR1 is MNHEY and CDR2 is SMNVEV in the germline V gene (reference sequence). CDR3 DNA: TGTGCCAGCAGCGTAGCGGGAGTTCGGGAGACCCAGTACTTC. Protein: CASSVAGVRETQYF.

The chain couples TRBV5-1 to TRBJ1-1, with no clear D. Trimming left V 2 bases short and J 1 base short, with 12 bases between. From germline, CDR1 is SGHRS and CDR2 YFSETQ. The CDR3 is 15 residues long. CDR3 sequence reads: CASSLLWQANTEAFF. The CDR3 DNA sequence: TGCGCCAGCAGCTTATTGTGGCAGGCGAACACTGAAGCTTTCTTT.

V is TRBV27 and J is TRBJ2-2; D may be TRBD2 (6 bases). From germline, CDR1 is MNHEY and CDR2 SMNVEV (reference sequence). With 4 bases removed from V and 6 bases from J, the gap between germline ends came to 24 bases. The CDR3 extends over 18 amino acids. The CDR3 is CASSSYPWGRRAAGELFF. The CDR3 bases are TGTGCCAGCAGTTCCTACCCTTGGGGGAGGAGGGCCGCCGGGGAGCTGTTTTTT.

This clone showed up just once. The rearrangement joins TRBV5-1 to TRBJ2-7, with 9 bases lining up with TRBD1. V lost 2 bases, J lost 3 bases, and 6 bases stayed unmatched. Germline CDR1 reads SGHRS; CDR2 reads YFSETQ. This CDR3 is 15 amino acids long. The CDR3 DNA is TGCGCCAGCAGCTTTAACGACAGGGGGGGCTACGAGCAGTACTTC. Protein sequence: CASSFNDRGGYEQYF.

This chain uses TRBV6-6 with TRBJ2-5; D may correspond to TRBD1 or TRBD2 (5 bases each). The CDR3 loop spans 15 amino acids. Germline CDR1 reads MNHNY; CDR2 reads SVGAGI (reference sequence). Trimming left V 6 bases short and J 5 bases short, with 19 bases between. CDR3 sequence (DNA): TGTGCCAGCAGCCCCGGGACCGCCGACCGGGAGACCCAGTACTTC. This gives the protein CASSPGTADRETQYF.

V gene TRBV7-9 combines with J gene TRBJ2-7, with D perhaps TRBD1 or TRBD2 (5 bases each). Germline V gene data show CDR1 as SEHNR and CDR2 as FQNEAQ (reference sequence). This CDR3 spans 13 amino acids. With 3 bases removed from V and 5 bases from J, the gap between germline ends came to 11 bases. The CDR3 sequence: CASSLLQGHEQYF. CDR3 nucleotides: TGTGCCAGCAGCTTGCTTCAGGGACACGAGCAGTACTTC. The whole variable domain, remainder taken from reference TRBV7-9 and TRBJ2-7, is DTGVSQNPRHKITKRGQNVTFRCDPISEHNRLYWYRQTLGQGPEFLTYFQNEAQLEKSRLLSDRFSAERPKGSFSTLEIQRTEQGDSAMYLCASSLLQGHEQYFGPGTRLTVT.

Only a few counts were recorded for this clone. The rearrangement links TRBV18 to TRBJ2-1, with D tentatively TRBD2 (5 bases). Germline V lookup: CDR1 KGHSH, CDR2 LQKENI. This CDR3 region has 15 residues. V was shortened by 1 base and J by 7 bases, with 14 bases between the two germline ends. CDR3: CASSPLLSSTNEQFF. Written as DNA, the CDR3 is TGTGCCAGCTCACCACTGCTGTCTAGCACGAATGAGCAGTTCTTC.

The rearrangement links TRBV11-2 to TRBJ2-2, with unresolved D. The CDR3 runs to 13 residues. The V and J ends lost 3 bases and 1 base respectively, with 3 bases between them. Germline values: CDR1 SGHAT, CDR2 FQNNGV. This chain's CDR3 is CASSFRNTGELFF. The CDR3 DNA reads TGTGCCAGCAGCTTCCGGAACACCGGGGAGCTGTTTTTT.

The rearrangement uses TRBV9 and TRBJ2-2, with 14 bases that match TRBD2. The CDR3 is 19 residues long. The trim removed 2 bases at V and 8 bases at J, leaving 14 bases unmatched. The germline V gene has CDR1 SGDLS and CDR2 YYNGEE. The DNA of the CDR3 is TGTGCCAGCAGCGTGACCCTGCGGACTAGCGGGAGGACCACAGGGGAGCTGTTTTTT. Its translation is CASSVTLRTSGRTTGELFF. The whole variable domain, filled in from reference TRBV9 and TRBJ2-2, reads DSGVTQTPKHLITATGQRVTLRCSPRSGDLSVYWYQQSLDQGLQFLIQYYNGEERAKGNILERFSAQQFPDLHSELNLSSLELGDSALYFCASSVTLRTSGRTTGELFFGEGSRLTVL.

V usage is TRBV28 and J usage is TRBJ2-1; no definite D call. V dropped 3 bases and J dropped 7 bases, with 7 bases sitting between them. Per the germline V gene, CDR1 is MDHEN and CDR2 is SYDVKM. This CDR3 region has 12 residues. The CDR3 sequence: CASSFTANEQFF. The CDR3 nucleotides read TGTGCCAGCAGTTTTACGGCGAATGAGCAGTTCTTC.

This chain uses TRBV28 with TRBJ1-2; D is perhaps TRBD1 (6 bases). CDR1 is MDHEN, CDR2 SYDVKM, per germline. The V gene lost 5 bases and the J gene lost 6 bases, with 16 bases spanning the gap. The CDR3 loop spans 14 amino acids. CDR3 sequence reads: CASSPDETGNGYTF. DNA of the CDR3: TGTGCCAGCAGTCCAGACGAAACAGGGAATGGCTACACCTTC.

Points on this clone: Other nucleotide sequences from this sample produce the same CDR3. The rearrangement uses TRBV5-1 and TRBJ2-1, with 10 bases identical to TRBD1. This CDR3 is 14 amino acids long. Looked up from germline, CDR1 is SGHRS and CDR2 is YFSETQ. Trimming took 8 bases from V and 2 from J; bases not matched to a gene: 4. As DNA, the CDR3 is TGCGCCAGTAATGGACAGGGGGCCTACAATGAGCAGTTCTTC. Translation: CASNGQGAYNEQFF.

The V call is TRBV9, the J call TRBJ2-3; tentatively, D is TRBD2 (6 bases). Trimming left V 0 bases short and J 1 base short, with 12 bases between. CDR3 length equals 16 residues. CDR1 SGDLS and CDR2 YYNGEE come from the germline V gene. CDR3 in amino acids: CASSVGGGIGTDTQYF. In nucleotides, the CDR3 is TGTGCCAGCAGCGTAGGTGGCGGGATCGGCACAGATACGCAGTATTTT.